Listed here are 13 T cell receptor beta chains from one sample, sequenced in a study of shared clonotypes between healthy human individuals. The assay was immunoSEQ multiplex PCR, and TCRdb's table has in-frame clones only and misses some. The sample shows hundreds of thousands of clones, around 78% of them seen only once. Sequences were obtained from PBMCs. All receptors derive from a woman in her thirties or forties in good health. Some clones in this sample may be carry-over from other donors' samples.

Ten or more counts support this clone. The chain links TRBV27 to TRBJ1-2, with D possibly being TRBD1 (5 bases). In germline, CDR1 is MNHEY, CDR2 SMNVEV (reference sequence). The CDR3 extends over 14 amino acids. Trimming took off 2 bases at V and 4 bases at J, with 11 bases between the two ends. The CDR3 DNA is TGTGCCAGCAGTTTAGCGGGACGGGCCTATGGCTACACCTTC. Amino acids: CASSLAGRAYGYTF.

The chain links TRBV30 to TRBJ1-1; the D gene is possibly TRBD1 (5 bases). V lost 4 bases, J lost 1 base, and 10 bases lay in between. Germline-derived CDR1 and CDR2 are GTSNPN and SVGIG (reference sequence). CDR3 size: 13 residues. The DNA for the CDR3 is TGTGCCTGGACTCGGGGGGGGAACACTGAAGCTTTCTTT. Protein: CAWTRGGNTEAFF.

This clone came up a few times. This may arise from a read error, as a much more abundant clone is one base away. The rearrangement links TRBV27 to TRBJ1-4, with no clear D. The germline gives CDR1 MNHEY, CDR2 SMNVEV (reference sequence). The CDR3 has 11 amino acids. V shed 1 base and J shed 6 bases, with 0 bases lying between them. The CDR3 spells CASSLYEKLFF. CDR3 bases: TGTGCCAGCAGTTTATATGAAAAACTGTTTTTT.

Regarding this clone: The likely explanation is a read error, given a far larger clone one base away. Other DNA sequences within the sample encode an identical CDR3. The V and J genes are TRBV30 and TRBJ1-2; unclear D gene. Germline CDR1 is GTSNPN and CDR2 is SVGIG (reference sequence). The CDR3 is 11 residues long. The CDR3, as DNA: TGTGCCTGGAGTTCTCCCGCGGACTACACTTTC. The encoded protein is CAWSSPADYTF.

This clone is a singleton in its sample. As DNA, the CDR3 is TGTGCCAGCAGCGTAGCTATCAGCGGGACCGGCACAGATACGCAGTATTTT. This translates into CASSVAISGTGTDTQYF. The chain is built from TRBV9 and TRBJ2-3, with 7 positions matching TRBD2. Germline V gene lookup returns CDR1 SGDLS and CDR2 YYNGEE. This CDR3 has 17 amino acids. V dropped 0 bases and J dropped 1; count of bases not matched to a gene: 8.

CDR3 nucleotides: TGTGCCAGCAGCGGTGGCCTAGCGGGACGGTACGAGCAGTACTTC. It translates to CASSGGLAGRYEQYF. The chain joins TRBV9 to TRBJ2-7; 9 nucleotides match TRBD2. CDR1 and CDR2 (germline): SGDLS, YYNGEE. Unmatched junction bases numbered 8, after V lost 3 bases and J lost 4 bases. This CDR3 spans 15 amino acids.

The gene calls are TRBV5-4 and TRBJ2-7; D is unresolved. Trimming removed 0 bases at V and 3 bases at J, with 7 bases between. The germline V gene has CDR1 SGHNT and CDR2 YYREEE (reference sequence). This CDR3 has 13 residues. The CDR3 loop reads CASSLAYDYEQYF. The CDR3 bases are TGTGCCAGCAGCTTGGCCTATGACTACGAGCAGTACTTC.

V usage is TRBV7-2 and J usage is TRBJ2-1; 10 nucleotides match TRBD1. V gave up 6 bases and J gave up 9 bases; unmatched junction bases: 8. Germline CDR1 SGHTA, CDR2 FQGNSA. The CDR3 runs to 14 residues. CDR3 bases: TGTGCCAGCAGTCCTCGACAGGGGGCTTTTGAGCAGTTCTTC. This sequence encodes CASSPRQGAFEQFF.

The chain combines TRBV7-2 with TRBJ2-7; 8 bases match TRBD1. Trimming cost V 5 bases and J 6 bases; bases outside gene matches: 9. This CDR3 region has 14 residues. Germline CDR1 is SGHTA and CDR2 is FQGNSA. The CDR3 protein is CASSARTGRGEQYF. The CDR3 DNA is TGTGCCAGCAGCGCCCGGACAGGGCGAGGCGAGCAGTACTTC.

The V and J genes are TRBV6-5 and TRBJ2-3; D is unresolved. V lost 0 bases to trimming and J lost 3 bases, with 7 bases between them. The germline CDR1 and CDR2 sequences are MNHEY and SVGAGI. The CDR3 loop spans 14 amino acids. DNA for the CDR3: TGTGCCAGCAGTTACTCGCTTAGGACAGATACGCAGTATTTT. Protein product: CASSYSLRTDTQYF.

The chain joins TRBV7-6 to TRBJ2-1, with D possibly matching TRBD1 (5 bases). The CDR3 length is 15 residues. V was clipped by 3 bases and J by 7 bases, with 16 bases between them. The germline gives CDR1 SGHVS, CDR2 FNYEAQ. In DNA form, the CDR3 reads TGTGCCAGCAGCTTGGGGCACAGGATGGGGAATGAGCAGTTCTTC. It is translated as CASSLGHRMGNEQFF.

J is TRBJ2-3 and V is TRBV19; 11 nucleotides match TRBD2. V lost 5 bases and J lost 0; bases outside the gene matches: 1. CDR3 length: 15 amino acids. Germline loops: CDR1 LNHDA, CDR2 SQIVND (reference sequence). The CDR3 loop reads CASSVAGGSTDTQYF. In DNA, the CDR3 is TGTGCCAGTAGTGTAGCGGGAGGGAGCACAGATACGCAGTATTTT.

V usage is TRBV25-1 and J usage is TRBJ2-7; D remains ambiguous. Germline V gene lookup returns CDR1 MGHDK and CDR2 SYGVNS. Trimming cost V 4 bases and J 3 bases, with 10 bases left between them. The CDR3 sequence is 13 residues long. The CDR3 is CASSGYASYEQYF. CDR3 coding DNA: TGTGCCAGCAGTGGATACGCTAGCTACGAGCAGTACTTC.